Below are 20 T cell receptor beta chains sequenced from a single sample in a study of cytotoxic CD8 clonotypes in ibrutinib-treated CLL. The method was immunoSEQ multiplex PCR; TCRdb's version includes in-frame clones alone and lacks a portion of them. The data contain around 200,000 clones, more than 65% of them singletons. Here the sequenced sample was PBMCs, taken after 12 months of ibrutinib treatment. Receptors were obtained from a human donor with chronic lymphocytic leukemia.

This clone was observed a single time. The V gene is TRBV30, the J gene TRBJ1-5; D not certain. The CDR3 consists of 15 residues. Looked up from germline, CDR1 is GTSNPN and CDR2 is SVGIG (reference sequence). V lost 0 bases to trimming and J lost 2 bases, with 11 bases between them. In DNA, the CDR3 is TGTGCCTGGAGTGTGGGATCCTACCGCAATCAGCCCCAGCATTTT. It is translated as CAWSVGSYRNQPQHF.

This clone showed up just once. The chain recombines TRBV25-1 with TRBJ1-2; D unresolved. CDR1 is MGHDK and CDR2 is SYGVNS in the germline V gene. This CDR3 is 14 amino acids long. V lost 3 bases, J lost 1 base, and 9 bases lay in between. DNA for the CDR3: TGTGCCAGCAGTGAGTCTCACCTTAACTATGGCTACACCTTC. It codes for CASSESHLNYGYTF.

V gene TRBV2 combines with J gene TRBJ1-5; no firm D call. The germline CDR1 and CDR2 sequences are SNHLY and FYNNEI. This CDR3 spans 15 amino acids. The V and J ends lost 2 bases and 3 bases respectively, with 11 bases between them. As DNA, the CDR3 is TGTGCCAGCAGTGAACAGTCGACACTCAATCAGCCCCAGCATTTT. This codes for CASSEQSTLNQPQHF.

This clone was recorded only once. This rearrangement joins TRBV13 to TRBJ2-7; weak D call: TRBD2 (6 bases). This CDR3 spans 12 amino acids. CDR1 is PRHDT and CDR2 is FYEKMQ in the germline V gene (reference sequence). Trimming removed 5 bases from V and 6 bases from J, with 11 bases in between. The CDR3 sequence is CASSTGGSEQYF. CDR3 coding DNA: TGTGCCAGCAGCACCGGGGGATCCGAGCAGTACTTC.

The gene calls are TRBV10-2 and TRBJ2-3; 7 positions match TRBD1. The germline CDR1 and CDR2 sequences are WSHSY and SAAADI. The J segment lost 6 bases and the V segment lost 4 bases, leaving 16 bases of the junction unmatched. CDR3 length: 17 residues. The CDR3 sequence is CASSARLVGGRGDTQYF. The DNA for the CDR3 is TGCGCCAGCAGTGCCCGCTTGGTAGGGGGCCGGGGCGATACGCAGTATTTT.

The CDR3 sequence: CASSSRTSGSRGNEQFF. Here the CDR3 DNA reads TGTGCCAGCAGCTCACGGACTAGCGGGAGTCGGGGCAATGAGCAGTTCTTC. This chain connects TRBV7-9 to TRBJ2-1; 13 positions agree with TRBD2. V shed 4 bases, J shed 6 bases, and the junction held 9 bases outside the gene matches. The CDR3 consists of 17 residues. Germline V gene sequence: CDR1 SEHNR, CDR2 FQNEAQ (reference sequence).

The rearrangement uses TRBV2 and TRBJ1-5; 9 nucleotides agree with TRBD1. V shed 6 bases and J 7 bases; nucleotides not matched to a gene: 7. CDR1 is SNHLY and CDR2 is FYNNEI in the germline V gene. The CDR3 is 14 residues long. CDR3 nucleotide sequence: TGTGCCAGCAGCCCACAGGGGGCGGGACAGCCCCAGCATTTT. This codes for CASSPQGAGQPQHF.

This clone was counted a few times. The chain links TRBV19 to TRBJ1-3; D not certain. Trimming took 10 bases from V and 4 from J, leaving 14 bases between them. CDR1 LNHDA and CDR2 SQIVND come from the germline V gene (reference sequence). The CDR3 is made up of 13 amino acids. DNA of the CDR3: TGTGCCACCTGCTCGAGGGCCGGAAACACCATATATTTT. It is translated as CATCSRAGNTIYF.

This clone appeared once. The CDR3 loop is CASREQGFYTF. The CDR3, as DNA: TGTGCCAGCAGGGAACAGGGGTTTTACACCTTC. The chain joins TRBV7-9 to TRBJ1-2, with 7 bases lining up with TRBD1. The germline gives CDR1 SEHNR, CDR2 FQNEAQ (reference sequence). V was clipped by 6 bases and J by 11 bases; unmatched bases: 6. This CDR3 has 11 amino acids. Together with reference TRBV7-9 and TRBJ1-2, the CDR3 gives the full variable domain: DTGVSQNPRHKITKRGQNVTFRCDPISEHNRLYWYRQTLGQGPEFLTYFQNEAQLEKSRLLSDRFSAERPKGSFSTLEIQRTEQGDSAMYLCASREQGFYTFGSGTRLTVV.

Only one count was recorded for this clone. The chain combines TRBV7-3 with TRBJ2-5, with 15 bases lining up with TRBD2. This CDR3 is built from 18 residues. From germline, CDR1 is SGHTA and CDR2 FQGTGA. V dropped 1 base and J dropped 2; count of bases not matched to a gene: 5. The CDR3 sequence: CASSLKGLAGGIQETQYF. DNA of the CDR3: TGTGCCAGCAGCTTAAAGGGACTAGCGGGAGGAATACAAGAGACCCAGTACTTC.

The CDR3 sequence is CASSSRSLFTIYF. CDR3 coding DNA: TGTGCCAGCAGTTCCCGGTCCCTTTTCACCATATATTTT. The chain employs TRBV28 and TRBJ1-3; no clear D gene. Germline assignment: CDR1 MDHEN and CDR2 SYDVKM. V was clipped by 4 bases and J by 9 bases, with 13 bases between them. This CDR3 spans 13 amino acids.

This CDR3 reads CATSNGGGYTF. DNA for the CDR3: TGTGCCACCAGCAATGGGGGTGGCTACACCTTC. The chain employs TRBV15 and TRBJ1-2; tentative D call: TRBD1 (5 bases). The CDR3 runs to 11 residues. Germline V lookup: CDR1 LNHNV, CDR2 YYDKDF (reference sequence). V was trimmed by 4 bases and J by 7 bases, leaving 7 bases between them.

The chain has TRBV14 and TRBJ1-1; D possibly corresponds to TRBD1 (5 bases). The V gene's germline CDR1 is SGHDN and CDR2 FVKESK. Between the trimmed V and J ends, which lost 0 bases and 11 bases, there was a span of 13 bases. The CDR3 is 13 amino acids. CDR3 nucleotides: TGTGCCAGCAGCCAAGACGAGGGGCCTGGGGCTTTCTTT. As protein: CASSQDEGPGAFF. Full variable domain (outside the CDR3, taken from reference TRBV14 and TRBJ1-1): EAGVTQFPSHSVIEKGQTVTLRCDPISGHDNLYWYRRVMGKEIKFLLHFVKESKQDESGMPNNRFLAERTGGTYSTLKVQPAELEDSGVYFCASSQDEGPGAFFGQGTRLTVV.

The chain uses TRBV28 and TRBJ1-1, with D possibly matching TRBD1 (5 bases). Germline V lookup: CDR1 MDHEN, CDR2 SYDVKM. The CDR3 has 13 residues. V was trimmed by 7 bases and J by 1 base, leaving 10 bases between them. The chain's CDR3 is CASTRQRNTEAFF. Here the CDR3 DNA reads TGTGCCAGCACCAGACAGAGGAACACTGAAGCTTTCTTT.

V and J are TRBV30 and TRBJ2-7; the match to TRBD1 covers 10 bases. Trimming took 1 base from V and 3 from J; bases not matched to a gene: 6. The CDR3 covers 15 residues. CDR1 is GTSNPN and CDR2 is SVGIG in the germline V gene (reference sequence). The CDR3 protein is CAWSAGQGGLYEQYF. The CDR3 bases are TGTGCCTGGAGTGCCGGACAGGGGGGCCTCTACGAGCAGTACTTC. The complete variable domain, with remaining parts taken from reference TRBV30 and TRBJ2-7, reads SQTIHQWPATLVQPVGSPLSLECTVEGTSNPNLYWYRQAAGRGLQLLFYSVGIGQISSEVPQNLSASRPQDRQFILSSKKLLLSDSGFYLCAWSAGQGGLYEQYFGPGTRLTVT.

The chain carries TRBV2 and TRBJ1-4; D call uncertain. CDR3 length: 16 residues. Germline CDR1 SNHLY, CDR2 FYNNEI. The ends were cut back, 3 bases at V and 1 base at J, with 12 bases in the middle. CDR3 residues: CASSDRGRVTNEKLFF. The CDR3 DNA reads TGTGCCAGCAGTGACCGGGGTCGAGTAACTAATGAAAAACTGTTTTTT.

The rearrangement joins TRBV28 to TRBJ1-1; 8 bases are shared with TRBD1. CDR1 MDHEN and CDR2 SYDVKM come from the germline V gene. The junction had 8 bases not matched to a gene; V was cut back by 7 bases and J by 7 bases. The CDR3 is 13 amino acids. CDR3 nucleotide sequence: TGTGCCAGCACAATCCAGGGGGCGGATGAAGCTTTCTTT. It specifies CASTIQGADEAFF.

The chain uses TRBV19 and TRBJ2-1; no clear D gene. The germline CDR1 and CDR2 sequences are LNHDA and SQIVND (reference sequence). CDR3 size: 14 residues. Trimming took off 6 bases at V and 1 base at J, with 10 bases between the two ends. CDR3 residues: CASRDVKSYNEQFF. Written as DNA, the CDR3 is TGTGCCAGTAGGGACGTCAAATCCTACAATGAGCAGTTCTTC.

CDR3 bases: TGTGCCAGCAAATCGACAGGGTTCTCCTACGAGCAGTACTTC. As protein: CASKSTGFSYEQYF. The V and J genes are TRBV6-5 and TRBJ2-7, with 7 bases identical to TRBD1. The CDR3 consists of 14 residues. The trim removed 7 bases at V and 0 bases at J, leaving 6 bases unmatched. The V gene's germline CDR1 is MNHEY and CDR2 SVGAGI.

In its sample, this clone was seen a few times. The rearrangement links TRBV28 to TRBJ1-2; 8 bases are shared with TRBD1. CDR1 is MDHEN, CDR2 SYDVKM, per germline. V was clipped by 3 bases and J by 7 bases; unmatched bases: 10. This CDR3 is built from 15 residues. DNA of the CDR3: TGTGCCAGCAGTTTTATTAGTCAGGGGGCCAGTGGCTACACCTTC. This encodes CASSFISQGASGYTF.